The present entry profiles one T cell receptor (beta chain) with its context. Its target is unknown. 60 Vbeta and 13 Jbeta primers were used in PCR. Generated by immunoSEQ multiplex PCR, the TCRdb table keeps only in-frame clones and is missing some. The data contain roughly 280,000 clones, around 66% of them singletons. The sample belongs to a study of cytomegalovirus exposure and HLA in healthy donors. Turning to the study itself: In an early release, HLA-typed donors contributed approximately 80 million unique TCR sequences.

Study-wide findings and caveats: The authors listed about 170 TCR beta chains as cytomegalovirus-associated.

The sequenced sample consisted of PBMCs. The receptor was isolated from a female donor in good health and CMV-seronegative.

CDR3 sequence reads: CASSIGGRGTDTQYF. The CDR3 DNA is TGTGCCAGCAGCATCGGGGGGCGGGGCACAGATACGCAGTATTTT. The chain employs TRBV11-2 and TRBJ2-3; D might be TRBD2 (7 bases). Trimming cost V 5 bases and J 1 base, with 13 bases left between them. The CDR3 extends over 15 amino acids. CDR1 SGHAT and CDR2 FQNNGV come from the germline V gene.